In this sample, the clone carrying this TCR beta chain turned up a few times. Clones were sequenced by immunoSEQ multiplex PCR, and TCRdb holds only the in-frame ones, with some missing. The sample includes some 140,000 clones, over 85% of them seen just once. The data were taken from a study of control samples from healthy donors and cancer patients. The germline CDR1 and CDR2 sequences are SEHNR and FQNEAQ (reference sequence). This CDR3 comprises 14 residues. Trimming shortened V by 8 bases and J by 0 bases, and 11 bases separated the two germline ends. The V gene is TRBV7-9, the J gene TRBJ1-3, with D possibly TRBD1 on 5 matching bases. The sample consisted of blood. The TCR sequence derives from a young man in good health. CDR3 amino acids: CASGYRSSGNTIYF. CDR3 bases: TGTGCCAGCGGTTACAGGAGCTCTGGAAACACCATATATTTT.